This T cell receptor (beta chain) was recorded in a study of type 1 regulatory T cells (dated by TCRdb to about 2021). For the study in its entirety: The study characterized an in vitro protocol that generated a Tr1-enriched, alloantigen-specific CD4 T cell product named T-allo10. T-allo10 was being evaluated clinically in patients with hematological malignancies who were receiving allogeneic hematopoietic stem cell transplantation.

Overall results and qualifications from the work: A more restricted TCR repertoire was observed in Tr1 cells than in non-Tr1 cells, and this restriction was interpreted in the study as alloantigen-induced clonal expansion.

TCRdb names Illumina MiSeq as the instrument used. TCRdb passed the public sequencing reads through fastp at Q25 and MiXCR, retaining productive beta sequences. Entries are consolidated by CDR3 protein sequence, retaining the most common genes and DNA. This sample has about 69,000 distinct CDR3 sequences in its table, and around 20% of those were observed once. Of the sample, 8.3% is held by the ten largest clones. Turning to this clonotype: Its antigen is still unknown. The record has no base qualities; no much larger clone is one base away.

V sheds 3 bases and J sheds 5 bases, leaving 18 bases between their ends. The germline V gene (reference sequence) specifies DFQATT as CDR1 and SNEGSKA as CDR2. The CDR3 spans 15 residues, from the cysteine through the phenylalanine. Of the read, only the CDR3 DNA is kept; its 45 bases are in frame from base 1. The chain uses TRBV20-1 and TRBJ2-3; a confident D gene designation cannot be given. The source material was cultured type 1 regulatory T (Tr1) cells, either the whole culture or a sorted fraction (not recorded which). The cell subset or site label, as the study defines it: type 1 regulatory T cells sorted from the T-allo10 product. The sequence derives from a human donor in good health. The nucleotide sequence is TGCAGTGCTAGCAGACCGGGCCCTCCGGGAGATACGCAGTATTTT. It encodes CSASRPGPPGDTQYF.